This TCR beta chain was captured by sequencing in a study of beta chain features in type 1 diabetes. Study-level findings and limits: A pattern of fewer insertions and more deletions at VDJ junctions was seen in type 1 diabetes patients. Relative to healthy donors, patients appeared to have naive, central memory and Treg TCRB repertoires that were more similar. People with Type 1 diabetes carried modestly yet significantly shorter TCRB CDR3s in all four CD4+ subsets.

Since all of the isolated RNA was reverse transcribed, expressed TCRB transcripts were what got sequenced. Deep immunoSEQ sequencing covered naive, central memory and regulatory T cell samples. Here immunoSEQ multiplex PCR was the method, and the copy in TCRdb shows in-frame clones only, minus some. The sample lists about 160,000 clones, about 9% occurring once. In this sample, this clone turned up a few times. Its target is not known. Input material: central memory CD4+ T cells from blood. The clonotype originates from a young woman with type 1 diabetes.

This CDR3 is CASSPPGDRYEQYF. Written as DNA, the CDR3 is TGTGCCAGCTCACCACCAGGGGACAGGTACGAGCAGTACTTC. The rearrangement joins TRBV18 to TRBJ2-7; 8 nucleotides line up with TRBD1. This CDR3 has 14 residues. Trimming removed 0 bases from V and 4 bases from J; junction bases left unmatched: 2. In germline, CDR1 is KGHSH, CDR2 LQKENI.